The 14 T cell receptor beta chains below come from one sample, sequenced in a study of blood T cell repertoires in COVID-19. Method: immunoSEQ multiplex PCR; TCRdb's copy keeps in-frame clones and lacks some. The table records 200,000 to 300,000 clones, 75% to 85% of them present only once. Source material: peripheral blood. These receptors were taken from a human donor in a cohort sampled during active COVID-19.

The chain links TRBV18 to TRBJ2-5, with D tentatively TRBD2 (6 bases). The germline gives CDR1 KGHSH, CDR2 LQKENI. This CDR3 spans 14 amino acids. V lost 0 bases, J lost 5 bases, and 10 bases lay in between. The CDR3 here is CASSPPEGRETQYF. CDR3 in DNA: TGTGCCAGCTCACCACCGGAGGGAAGGGAGACCCAGTACTTC.

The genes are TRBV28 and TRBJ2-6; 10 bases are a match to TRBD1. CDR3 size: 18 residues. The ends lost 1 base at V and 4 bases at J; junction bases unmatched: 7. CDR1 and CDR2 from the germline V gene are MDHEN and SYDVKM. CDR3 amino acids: CASSLSGTGAPGANVLTF. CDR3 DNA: TGTGCCAGCAGTTTATCCGGGACAGGGGCGCCCGGGGCCAACGTCCTGACTTTC.

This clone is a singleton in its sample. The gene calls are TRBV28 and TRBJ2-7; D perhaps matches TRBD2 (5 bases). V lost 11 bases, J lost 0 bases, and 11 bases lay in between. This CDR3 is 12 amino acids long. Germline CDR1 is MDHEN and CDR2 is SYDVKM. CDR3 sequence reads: CAHSVYSYEQYF. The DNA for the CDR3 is TGTGCCCATAGCGTCTACTCCTACGAGCAGTACTTC.

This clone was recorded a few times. CDR3 bases: TGCGCCAGCAGCCAAAGACTCTCCCCGACAGGGCTAGACCCCGTGCAGTACTTC. Amino acid sequence: CASSQRLSPTGLDPVQYF. This chain links TRBV4-1 with TRBJ2-7, with TRBD1 matching over 7 bases. J gave up 9 bases and V 2 bases, and 22 bases lay outside the gene matches. The CDR3 covers 18 residues. Germline V gene lookup returns CDR1 MGHRA and CDR2 YSYEKL.

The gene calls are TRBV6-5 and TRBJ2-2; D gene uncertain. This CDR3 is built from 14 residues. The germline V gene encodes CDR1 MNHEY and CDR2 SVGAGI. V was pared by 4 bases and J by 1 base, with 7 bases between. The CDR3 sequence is CASSLSGNTGELFF. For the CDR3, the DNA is TGTGCCAGCAGTTTATCGGGGAACACCGGGGAGCTGTTTTTT.

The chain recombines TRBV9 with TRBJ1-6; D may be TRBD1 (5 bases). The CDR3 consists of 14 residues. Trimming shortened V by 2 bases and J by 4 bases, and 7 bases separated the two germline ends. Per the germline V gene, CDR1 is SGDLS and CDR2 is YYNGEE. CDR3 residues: CASSVRQYNSPLHF. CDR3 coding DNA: TGTGCCAGCAGCGTTCGACAGTATAATTCACCCCTCCACTTT.

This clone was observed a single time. CDR3 sequence reads: CASSPRDRGDSPLHF. CDR3 bases: TGTGCCAGCAGTCCACGGGACAGGGGGGATTCACCCCTCCACTTT. The chain employs TRBV6-1 and TRBJ1-6, with 11 nucleotides matching TRBD1. There are 15 residues in the CDR3. Germline values: CDR1 MNHNS, CDR2 SASEGT. V gave up 5 bases and J gave up 8 bases; unmatched junction bases: 5.

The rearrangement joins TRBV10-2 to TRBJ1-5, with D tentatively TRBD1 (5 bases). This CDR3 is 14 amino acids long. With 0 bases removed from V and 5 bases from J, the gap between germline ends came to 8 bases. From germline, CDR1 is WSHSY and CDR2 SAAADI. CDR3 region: CASSESGVHQPQHF. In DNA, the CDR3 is TGCGCCAGCAGTGAGTCAGGGGTCCATCAGCCCCAGCATTTT.

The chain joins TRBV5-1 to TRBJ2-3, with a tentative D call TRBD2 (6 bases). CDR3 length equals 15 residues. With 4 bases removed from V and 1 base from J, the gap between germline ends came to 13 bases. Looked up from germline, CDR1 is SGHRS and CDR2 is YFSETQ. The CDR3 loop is CASSLVTGGTDTQYF. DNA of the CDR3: TGCGCCAGCAGCCTGGTAACGGGGGGCACAGATACGCAGTATTTT.

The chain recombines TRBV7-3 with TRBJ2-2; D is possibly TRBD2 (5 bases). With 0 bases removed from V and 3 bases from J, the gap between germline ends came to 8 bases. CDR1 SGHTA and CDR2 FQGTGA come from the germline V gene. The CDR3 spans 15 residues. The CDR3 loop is CASSLTGVYTGELFF. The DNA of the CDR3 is TGTGCCAGCAGCTTAACCGGGGTATACACCGGGGAGCTGTTTTTT.

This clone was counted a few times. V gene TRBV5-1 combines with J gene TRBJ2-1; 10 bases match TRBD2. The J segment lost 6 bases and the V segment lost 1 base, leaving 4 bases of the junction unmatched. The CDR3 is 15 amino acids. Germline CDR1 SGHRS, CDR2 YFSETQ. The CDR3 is CASSLQAGGLNEQFF. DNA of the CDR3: TGCGCCAGCAGCTTGCAAGCGGGAGGGCTCAATGAGCAGTTCTTC.

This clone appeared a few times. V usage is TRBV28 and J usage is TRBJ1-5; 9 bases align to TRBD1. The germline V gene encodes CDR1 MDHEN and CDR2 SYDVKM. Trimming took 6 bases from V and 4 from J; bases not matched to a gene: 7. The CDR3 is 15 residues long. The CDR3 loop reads CASSNHRGQNQPQHF. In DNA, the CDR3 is TGTGCCAGCAGCAACCACAGGGGGCAAAATCAGCCCCAGCATTTT.

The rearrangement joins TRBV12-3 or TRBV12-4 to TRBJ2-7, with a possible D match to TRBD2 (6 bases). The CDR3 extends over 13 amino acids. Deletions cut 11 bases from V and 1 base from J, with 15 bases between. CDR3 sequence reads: CACSVGGSYEQYF. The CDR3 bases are TGTGCCTGCTCGGTCGGGGGATCCTACGAGCAGTACTTC.

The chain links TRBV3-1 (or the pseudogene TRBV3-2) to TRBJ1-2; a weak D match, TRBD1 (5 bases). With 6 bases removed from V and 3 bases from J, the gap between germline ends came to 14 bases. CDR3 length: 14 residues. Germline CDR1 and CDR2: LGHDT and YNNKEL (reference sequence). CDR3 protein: CASSRSTDHYGYTF. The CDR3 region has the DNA TGTGCCAGCAGTCGATCGACAGACCACTATGGCTACACCTTC.